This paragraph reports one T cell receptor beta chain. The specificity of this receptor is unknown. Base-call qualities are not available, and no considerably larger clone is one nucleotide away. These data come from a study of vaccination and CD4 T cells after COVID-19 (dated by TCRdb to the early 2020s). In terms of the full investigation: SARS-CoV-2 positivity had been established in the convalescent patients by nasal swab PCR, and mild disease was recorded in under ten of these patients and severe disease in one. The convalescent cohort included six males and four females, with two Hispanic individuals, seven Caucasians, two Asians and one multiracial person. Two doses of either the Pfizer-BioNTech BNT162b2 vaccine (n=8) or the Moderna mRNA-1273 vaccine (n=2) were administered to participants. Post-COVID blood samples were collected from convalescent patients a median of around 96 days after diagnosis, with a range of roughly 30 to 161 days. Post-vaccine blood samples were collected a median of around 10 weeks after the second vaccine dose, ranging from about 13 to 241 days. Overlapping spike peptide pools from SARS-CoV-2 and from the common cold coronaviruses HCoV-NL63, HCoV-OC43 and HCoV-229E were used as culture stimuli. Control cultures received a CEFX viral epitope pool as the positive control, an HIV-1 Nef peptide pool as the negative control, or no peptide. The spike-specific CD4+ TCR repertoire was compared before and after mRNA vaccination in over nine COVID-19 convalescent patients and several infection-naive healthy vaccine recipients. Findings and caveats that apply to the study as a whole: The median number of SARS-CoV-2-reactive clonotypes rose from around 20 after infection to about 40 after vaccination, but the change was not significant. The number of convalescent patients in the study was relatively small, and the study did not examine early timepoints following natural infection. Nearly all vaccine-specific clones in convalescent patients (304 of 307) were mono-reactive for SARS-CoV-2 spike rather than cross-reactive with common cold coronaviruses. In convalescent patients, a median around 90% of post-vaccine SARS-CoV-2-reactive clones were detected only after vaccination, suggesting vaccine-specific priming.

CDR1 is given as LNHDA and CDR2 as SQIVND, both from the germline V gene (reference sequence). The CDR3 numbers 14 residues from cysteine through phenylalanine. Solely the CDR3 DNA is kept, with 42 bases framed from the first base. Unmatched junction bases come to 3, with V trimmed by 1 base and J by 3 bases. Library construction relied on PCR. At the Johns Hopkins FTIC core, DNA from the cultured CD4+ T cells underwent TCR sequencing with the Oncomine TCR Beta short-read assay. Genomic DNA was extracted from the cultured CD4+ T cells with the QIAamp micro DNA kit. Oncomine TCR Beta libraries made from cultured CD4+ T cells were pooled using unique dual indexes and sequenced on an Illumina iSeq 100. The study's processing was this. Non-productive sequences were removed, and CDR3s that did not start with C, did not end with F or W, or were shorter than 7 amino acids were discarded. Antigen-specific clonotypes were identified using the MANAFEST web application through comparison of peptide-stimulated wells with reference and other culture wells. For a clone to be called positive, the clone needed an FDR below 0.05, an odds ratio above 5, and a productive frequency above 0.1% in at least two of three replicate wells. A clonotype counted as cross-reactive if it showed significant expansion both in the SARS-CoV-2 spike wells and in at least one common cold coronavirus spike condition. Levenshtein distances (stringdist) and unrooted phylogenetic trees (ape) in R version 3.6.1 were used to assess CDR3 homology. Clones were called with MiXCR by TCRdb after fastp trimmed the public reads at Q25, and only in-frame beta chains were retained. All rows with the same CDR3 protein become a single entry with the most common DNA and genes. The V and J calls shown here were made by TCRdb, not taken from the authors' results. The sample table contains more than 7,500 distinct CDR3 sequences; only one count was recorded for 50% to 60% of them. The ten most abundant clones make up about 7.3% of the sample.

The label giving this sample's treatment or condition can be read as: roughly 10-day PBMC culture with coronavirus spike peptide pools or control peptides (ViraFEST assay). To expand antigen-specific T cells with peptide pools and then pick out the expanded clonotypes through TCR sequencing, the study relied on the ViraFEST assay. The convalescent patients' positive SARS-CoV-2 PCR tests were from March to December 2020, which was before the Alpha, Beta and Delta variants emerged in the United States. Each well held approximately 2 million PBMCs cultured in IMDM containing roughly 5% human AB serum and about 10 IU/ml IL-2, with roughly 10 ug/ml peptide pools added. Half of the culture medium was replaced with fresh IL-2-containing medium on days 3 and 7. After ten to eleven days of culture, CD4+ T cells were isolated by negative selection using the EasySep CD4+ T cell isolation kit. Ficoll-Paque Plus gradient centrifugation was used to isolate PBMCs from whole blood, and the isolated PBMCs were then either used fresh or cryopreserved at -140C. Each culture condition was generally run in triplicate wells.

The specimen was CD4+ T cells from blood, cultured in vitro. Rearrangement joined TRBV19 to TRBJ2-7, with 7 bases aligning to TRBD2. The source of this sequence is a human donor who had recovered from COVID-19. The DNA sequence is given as TGTGCCAGTAGTATAGGATCGGGGGGCTACGAGCAGTACTTC. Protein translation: CASSIGSGGYEQYF. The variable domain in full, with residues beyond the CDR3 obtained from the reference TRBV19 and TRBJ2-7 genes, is DGGITQSPKYLFRKEGQNVTLSCEQNLNHDAMYWYRQDPGQGLRLIYYSQIVNDFQKGDIAEGYSVSREKKESFPLTVTSAQKNPTAFYLCASSIGSGGYEQYFGPGTRLTVT.